This TCR beta chain was identified in a study of blood T cell repertoires in COVID-19. Study at large: Both acute and convalescent COVID-19 samples were obtained from the United States, Italy and Spain. The analysed material was cDNA or gDNA that came from T cells, B-cell-depleted T cells, or PBMCs.

CDR3 length: 13 amino acids. Germline loops: CDR1 SGHRS, CDR2 YFSETQ. V dropped 3 bases and J dropped 3 bases, with 7 bases sitting between them. Per the original methods: Amplification from reference gene primers served as the basis for estimated nucleated cell counts. Sequenced by immunoSEQ multiplex PCR; TCRdb stores in-frame clones only, minus some. V and J calls and clone size are as listed in that table; D and trimming were resolved from the DNA. The sample yields some 9,900 clones, roughly nine tenths seen once. Sequenced material: peripheral blood. The gene calls are TRBV5-1 and TRBJ1-3, with no clear D. This receptor was identified in a human donor in a cohort sampled during active COVID-19. In nucleotides, the CDR3 is TGCGCCAGCAGCTCGTTCGTTGGAAACACCATATATTTT. Translation: CASSSFVGNTIYF.